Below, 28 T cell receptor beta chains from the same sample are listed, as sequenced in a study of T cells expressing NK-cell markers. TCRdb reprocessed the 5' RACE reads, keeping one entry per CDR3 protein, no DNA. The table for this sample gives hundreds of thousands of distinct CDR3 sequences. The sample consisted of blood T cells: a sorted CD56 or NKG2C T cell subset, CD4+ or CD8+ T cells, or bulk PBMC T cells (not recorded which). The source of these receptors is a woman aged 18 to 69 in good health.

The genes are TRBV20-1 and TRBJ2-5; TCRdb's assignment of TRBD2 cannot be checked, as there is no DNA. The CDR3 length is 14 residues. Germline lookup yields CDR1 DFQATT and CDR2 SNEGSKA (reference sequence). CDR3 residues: CSARKMTRGETQYF.

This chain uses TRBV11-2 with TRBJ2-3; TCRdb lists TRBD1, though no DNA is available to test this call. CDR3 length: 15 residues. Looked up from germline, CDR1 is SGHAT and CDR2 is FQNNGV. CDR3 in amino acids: CASSLGRGPTDTQYF.

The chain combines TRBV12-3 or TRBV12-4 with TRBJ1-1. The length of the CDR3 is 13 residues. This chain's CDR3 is CASSFRVLAEAFF.

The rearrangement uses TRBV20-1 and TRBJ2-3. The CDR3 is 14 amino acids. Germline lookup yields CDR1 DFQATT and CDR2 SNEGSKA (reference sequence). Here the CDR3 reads CSARKGLRTDTQYF.

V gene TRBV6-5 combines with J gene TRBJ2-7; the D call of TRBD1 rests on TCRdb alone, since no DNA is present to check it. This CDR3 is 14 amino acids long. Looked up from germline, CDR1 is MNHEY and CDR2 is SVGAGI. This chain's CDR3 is CASSYSAGTYEQYF.

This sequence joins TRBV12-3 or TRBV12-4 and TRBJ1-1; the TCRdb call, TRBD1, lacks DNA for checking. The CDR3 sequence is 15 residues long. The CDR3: CASTHRTGRATEAFF.

CDR3 residues: CASGPLGQGGTEAFF. The chain uses TRBV5-6 and TRBJ1-1; TCRdb indicates TRBD1, and absent DNA this call remains unverified. Germline CDR1 is SGHDT and CDR2 is YYEEEE. The CDR3 totals 15 residues.

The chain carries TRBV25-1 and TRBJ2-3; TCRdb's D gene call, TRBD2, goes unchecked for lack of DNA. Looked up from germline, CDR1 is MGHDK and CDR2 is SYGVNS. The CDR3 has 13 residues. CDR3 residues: CASSDLPLDTQYF.

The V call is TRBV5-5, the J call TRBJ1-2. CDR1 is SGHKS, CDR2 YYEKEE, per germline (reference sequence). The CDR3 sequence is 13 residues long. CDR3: CASSLGPNYGYTF.

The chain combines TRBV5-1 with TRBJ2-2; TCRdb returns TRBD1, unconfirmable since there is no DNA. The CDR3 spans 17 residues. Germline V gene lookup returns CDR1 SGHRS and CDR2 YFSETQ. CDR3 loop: CASSSGFYRTNTGELFF.

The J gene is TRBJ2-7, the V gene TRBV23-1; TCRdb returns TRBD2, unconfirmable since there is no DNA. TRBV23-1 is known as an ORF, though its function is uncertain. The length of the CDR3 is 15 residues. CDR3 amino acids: CASVPRGNSSYEQYF.

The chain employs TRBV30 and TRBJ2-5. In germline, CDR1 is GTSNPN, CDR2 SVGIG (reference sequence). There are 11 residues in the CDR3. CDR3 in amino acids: CAWSKAETQYF.

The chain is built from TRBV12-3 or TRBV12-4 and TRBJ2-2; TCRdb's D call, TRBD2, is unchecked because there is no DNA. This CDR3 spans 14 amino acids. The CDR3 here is CASTLGLNTGELFF.

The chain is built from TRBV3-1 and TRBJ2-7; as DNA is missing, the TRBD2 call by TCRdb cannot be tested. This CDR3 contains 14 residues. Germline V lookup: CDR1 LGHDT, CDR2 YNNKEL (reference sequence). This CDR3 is CASSLRGGTYEQYF.

The CDR3 here is CASSLSGDSQETQYF. The chain joins TRBV5-1 to TRBJ2-5; lacking DNA, the TRBD1 call made by TCRdb goes unchecked. CDR1 SGHRS and CDR2 YFSETQ come from the germline V gene. The CDR3 loop spans 15 amino acids.

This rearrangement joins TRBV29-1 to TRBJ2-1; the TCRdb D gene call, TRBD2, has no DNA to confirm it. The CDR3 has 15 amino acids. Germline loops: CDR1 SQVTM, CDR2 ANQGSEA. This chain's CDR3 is CSALGTSGSYNEQFF.

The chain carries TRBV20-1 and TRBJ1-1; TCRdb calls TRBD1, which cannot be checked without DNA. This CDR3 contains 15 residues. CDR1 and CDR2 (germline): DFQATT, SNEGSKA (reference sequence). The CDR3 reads CSARTGGLVNTEAFF.

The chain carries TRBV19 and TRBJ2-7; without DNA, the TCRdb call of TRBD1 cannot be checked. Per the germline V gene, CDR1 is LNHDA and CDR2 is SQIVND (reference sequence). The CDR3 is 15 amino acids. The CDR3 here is CASSTATGGGNEQYF.

The CDR3 sequence: CASSLLDTEAFF. V usage is TRBV12-3 or TRBV12-4 and J usage is TRBJ1-1. This CDR3 contains 12 residues.

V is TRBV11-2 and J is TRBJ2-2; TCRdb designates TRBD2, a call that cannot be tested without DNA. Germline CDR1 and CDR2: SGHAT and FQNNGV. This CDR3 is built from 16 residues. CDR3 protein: CASSLRTSGNTGELFF.

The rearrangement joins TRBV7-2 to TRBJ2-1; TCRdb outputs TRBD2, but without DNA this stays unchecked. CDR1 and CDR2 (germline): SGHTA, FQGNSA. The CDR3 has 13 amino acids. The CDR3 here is CASRAGERNEQFF.

The CDR3 loop is CASSPGAGNTEAFF. V and J are TRBV18 and TRBJ1-1; TCRdb proposes TRBD1, but this gene call is untestable without DNA. This CDR3 spans 14 amino acids. CDR1 KGHSH and CDR2 LQKENI come from the germline V gene.

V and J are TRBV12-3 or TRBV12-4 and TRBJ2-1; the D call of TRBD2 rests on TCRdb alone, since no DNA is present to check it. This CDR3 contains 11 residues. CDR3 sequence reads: CASSGESEQFF.

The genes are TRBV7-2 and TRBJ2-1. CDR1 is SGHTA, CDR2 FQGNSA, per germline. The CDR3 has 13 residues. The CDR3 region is CASRLVATGEQFF.

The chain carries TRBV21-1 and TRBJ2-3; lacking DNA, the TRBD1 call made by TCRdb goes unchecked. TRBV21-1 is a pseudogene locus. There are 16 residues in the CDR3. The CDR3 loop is CASSKVEGRGTDTQYF.

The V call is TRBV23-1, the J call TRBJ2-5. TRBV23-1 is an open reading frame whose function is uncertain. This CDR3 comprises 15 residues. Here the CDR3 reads CASSQSWAAQETQYF.

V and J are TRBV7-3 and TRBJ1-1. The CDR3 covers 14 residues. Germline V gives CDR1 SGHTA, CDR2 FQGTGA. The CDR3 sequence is CASSLSGGGPEAFF.

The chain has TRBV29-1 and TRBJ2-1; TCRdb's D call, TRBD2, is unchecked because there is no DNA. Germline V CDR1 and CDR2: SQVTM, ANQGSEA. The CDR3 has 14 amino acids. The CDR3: CSVRDGNSYNEQFF.